Only one count was recorded for the clone carrying this T cell receptor beta chain. Its antigen is undetermined. The sample belongs to a study of T cell repertoires in cytomegalovirus infection. Whole-study context: Both CMV infection and a matching HLA type were indicated by public TCR beta signatures. Study-wide findings and caveats: Pooled public TCR beta family frequency picked out CMV carriers with the relevant HLA.

TCRdb passed the reads through MiXCR, listing each CDR3 protein once. The sample records 200,000 to 300,000 distinct CDR3 sequences, roughly 15% being singletons. Germline V lookup: CDR1 DFQATT, CDR2 SNEGSKA (reference sequence). Trimming took 1 base from V and 8 from J; bases not matched to a gene: 11. CDR3 length: 16 amino acids. The sample was PBMCs. The TCR comes from a human donor in good health (CMV status not recorded). Some clones in this sample may be carry-over from other donors' samples. This sequence joins TRBV20-1 and TRBJ2-1, with 10 bases that match TRBD2. The DNA of the CDR3 is TGCAGTGCTAGAGGGTCGGCTAGCGGGAGTGGCGATGAGCAGTTCTTC. The encoded protein is CSARGSASGSGDEQFF.